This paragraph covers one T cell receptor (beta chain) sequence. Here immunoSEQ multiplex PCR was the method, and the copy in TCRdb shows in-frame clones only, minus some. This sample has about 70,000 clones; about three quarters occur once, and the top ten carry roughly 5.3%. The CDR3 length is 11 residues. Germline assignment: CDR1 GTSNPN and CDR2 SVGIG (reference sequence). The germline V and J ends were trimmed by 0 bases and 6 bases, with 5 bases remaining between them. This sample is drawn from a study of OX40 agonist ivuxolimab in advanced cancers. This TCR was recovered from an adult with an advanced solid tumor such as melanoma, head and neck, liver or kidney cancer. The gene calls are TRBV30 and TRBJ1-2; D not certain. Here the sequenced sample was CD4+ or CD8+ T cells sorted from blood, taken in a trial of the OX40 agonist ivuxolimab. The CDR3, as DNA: TGTGCCTGGAGTGTCTCCCATGGCTACACCTTC. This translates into CAWSVSHGYTF.